Presented here are 14 T cell receptor beta chains from one specimen sequenced in a study of neurological immune-mediated disorders. TCRdb reanalysed the 5' RACE reads using MiXCR and keeps one entry per CDR3 protein. This sample has 35,000 to 45,000 distinct CDR3 sequences; roughly 13% occur once, and the top ten carry over 25%. Sequenced material: PBMCs. The source is a woman in her fifties or sixties with HTLV-1-associated myelopathy (HAM/TSP).

This clonotype appeared many times. The V call is TRBV12-3 or TRBV12-4, the J call TRBJ1-2; D is undetermined. V lost 3 bases and J 1 base, leaving 6 bases between the germline ends. CDR3 length equals 13 residues. The DNA for the CDR3 is TGTGCCAGCAGTTTCGAGGTTAACTATGGCTACACCTTC. This sequence encodes CASSFEVNYGYTF.

This clonotype has ten or more counts. This chain connects TRBV20-1 to TRBJ1-3, with D unresolved. There are 13 residues in the CDR3. The germline V gene encodes CDR1 DFQATT and CDR2 SNEGSKA (reference sequence). Trimming left V 3 bases short and J 1 base short, with 7 bases between. CDR3 protein: CSASPGSGNTIYF. In DNA, the CDR3 is TGCAGTGCTAGTCCGGGTTCTGGAAACACCATATATTTT.

This clonotype was counted many times. The chain links TRBV9 to TRBJ1-2, with 8 nucleotides matching TRBD1. The CDR3 totals 16 residues. V trimming: 3 bases; J trimming: 2 bases; junction bases outside the gene matches: 9. Per germline, CDR1 SGDLS and CDR2 YYNGEE. The CDR3 DNA is TGTGCCAGCAGCGGATCAGACAGGGGTGGCAACTATGGCTACACCTTC. Its translation is CASSGSDRGGNYGYTF.

There are many counts of this clonotype. The chain employs TRBV20-1 and TRBJ1-6; no firm D call. This CDR3 has 13 amino acids. Germline-derived CDR1 and CDR2 are DFQATT and SNEGSKA (reference sequence). Trimming removed 5 bases from V and 6 bases from J, with 11 bases in between. CDR3 loop: CSALREPNSPLHF. The CDR3 DNA is TGCAGTGCTCTACGGGAGCCTAATTCACCCCTCCACTTT.

There are many counts of this clonotype. This rearrangement joins TRBV20-1 to TRBJ2-1; 9 nucleotides line up with TRBD2. After removal of 4 bases from V and 1 base from J, the junction contained 5 bases not matched to a gene. CDR3 size: 15 residues. The V gene's germline CDR1 is DFQATT and CDR2 SNEGSKA (reference sequence). In DNA, the CDR3 is TGCAGTGCTACTAGCGGGGATACATCCTACAATGAGCAGTTCTTC. Translated: CSATSGDTSYNEQFF.

The chain combines TRBV12-3 or TRBV12-4 with TRBJ2-3, with 7 positions matching TRBD1. The V gene end was trimmed by 8 bases and the J gene end by 2 bases; junction bases not matched to a gene: 4. This CDR3 region has 13 residues. The CDR3 protein is CASRDSLTDTQYF. In DNA, the CDR3 is TGTGCCAGCCGGGACAGCCTCACAGATACGCAGTATTTT.

This clonotype has only a few counts. This sequence joins TRBV7-9 and TRBJ1-1, with D hard to call. The CDR3 is 14 amino acids. Germline V gives CDR1 SEHNR, CDR2 FQNEAQ (reference sequence). Between the trimmed V and J ends, which lost 5 bases and 3 bases, there was a span of 13 bases. The chain's CDR3 is CASSLLLDDTEAFF. The CDR3 nucleotides are TGTGCCAGCAGCCTCCTCTTAGACGACACTGAAGCTTTCTTT.

This clonotype was observed many times. The V call is TRBV6-2 or TRBV6-3, the J call TRBJ1-1; a weak D match, TRBD1 (5 bases). V was pared by 5 bases and J by 4 bases, with 8 bases between. The CDR3 runs 12 residues. Germline CDR1 MNHEY, CDR2 SVGEGT. The CDR3 DNA reads as TGTGCCAGCAGTACAGGATCCACTGAAGCTTTCTTT. It specifies CASSTGSTEAFF.

This clonotype was recorded at least ten times. This chain uses TRBV7-9 with TRBJ2-3; D might be TRBD1 (5 bases). Trimming cost V 4 bases and J 2 bases, with 13 bases left between them. Germline V gives CDR1 SEHNR, CDR2 FQNEAQ (reference sequence). This CDR3 spans 15 amino acids. The CDR3 DNA sequence: TGTGCCAGCAGCTGGACAAGCCTTTTCACAGATACGCAGTATTTT. It encodes CASSWTSLFTDTQYF.

The rearrangement links TRBV7-2 to TRBJ1-5; D is unclear. CDR1 and CDR2 from the germline V gene are SGHTA and FQGNSA. Trimming left V 2 bases short and J 0 bases short, with 8 bases between. The CDR3 extends over 15 amino acids. CDR3 sequence reads: CASSLTTVSNQPQHF. CDR3 nucleotides: TGTGCCAGCAGCTTAACAACGGTTAGCAATCAGCCCCAGCATTTT.

This clonotype was counted at least ten times. This rearrangement joins TRBV3-1 to TRBJ2-7; the match to TRBD2 covers 8 bases. This CDR3 spans 13 amino acids. The V and J ends lost 9 bases and 0 bases, in that order; junction bases with no gene match: 4. CDR1 and CDR2 from the germline V gene are LGHDT and YNNKEL (reference sequence). The CDR3 loop reads CASSGDLSYEQYF. The DNA for the CDR3 is TGTGCCAGTAGCGGGGACCTCTCCTACGAGCAGTACTTC.

V usage is TRBV5-1 and J usage is TRBJ1-2; D gene unclear. The germline V and J ends were trimmed by 3 bases and 4 bases, with 13 bases remaining between them. Germline values: CDR1 SGHRS, CDR2 YFSETQ. The CDR3 is 14 amino acids. The CDR3 bases are TGCGCCAGCAGCTCGGGAAATTGGGGCTATGGCTACACCTTC. Residues: CASSSGNWGYGYTF.

This clonotype was seen many times. The rearrangement links TRBV6-5 to TRBJ2-3; 7 nucleotides match TRBD2. The ends lost 2 bases at V and 5 bases at J; junction bases unmatched: 7. This CDR3 has 15 residues. Germline V gene data show CDR1 as MNHEY and CDR2 as SVGAGI. This CDR3 is CASSYKAGWIDTQYF. As DNA, the CDR3 is TGTGCCAGCAGTTACAAAGCGGGGTGGATAGATACGCAGTATTTT.

This clonotype was picked up one time. This could be a read error, since a much larger clone is one nucleotide away. The chain uses TRBV29-1 and TRBJ1-2; D not resolved. Per germline, CDR1 SQVTM and CDR2 ANQGSEA. This CDR3 has 13 amino acids. The V end lost 7 bases, the J end lost 2 bases, and 14 bases lay between the germline ends. DNA for the CDR3: TGCAGCGCATTTCTCCCGTACAACTATGGCTACACCTTC. Protein product: CSAFLPYNYGYTF.